The rows below give T cell receptor beta chains drawn from one sample of a study of Tregs in tolerant kidney transplant recipients. Assay: immunoSEQ multiplex PCR; the TCRdb copy retains only in-frame clones and omits some. The sample consists of under 100,000 clones, 85% to 95% of them appearing once. Specimen: CD8+ T cells from blood. These receptors all stem from a human donor in good health. The CDR3 runs from the conserved cysteine through the conserved F or W. D genes are given only for firm matches. Some rows mark clone size as missing; the rest say once, few, many or name a class of expanded clone.

v_gene	j_gene	abundance	d_gene	len	CDR3nt	CDR3aa
TRBV27	TRBJ2-1	.	TRBD2	13	TGTGCCAGCGGACTAGCGGGTTACAATGAGCAGTTCTTC	CASGLAGYNEQFF
TRBV5-1	TRBJ2-3	.	.	17	TGCGCCAGCAGCTTGGGGGTGAGACCCGGAAGTTCTGATACGCAGTATTTT	CASSLGVRPGSSDTQYF
TRBV5-4	TRBJ2-1	.	TRBD1	14	TGTGCCAGCAGCGGCCGGGACAGTATCGATGAGCAGTTCTTC	CASSGRDSIDEQFF
TRBV6-1	TRBJ1-5	few	.	15	TGTGCCAGCAGTGAATCGGACGGTAGCAATCAGCCCCAGCATTTT	CASSESDGSNQPQHF
TRBV9	TRBJ2-7	.	.	15	TGTGCCAGCAGCGCCTCCCCCCGTTCCCGCTACGAGCAGTACTTC	CASSASPRSRYEQYF
TRBV11-2	TRBJ1-2	.	.	11	TGTGCCAGCAGCTTGGCAGGGTTTCGCGAATTC	CASSLAGFREF
TRBV12-5	TRBJ2-5	.	TRBD2	15	TGTGCTAGTGGTCCGGGACTAGCGGGGGGGGAGACCCAGTACTTC	CASGPGLAGGETQYF
TRBV27	TRBJ1-3	.	.	13	TGTGCCAGCAGTCCCTTCCTTGGAAACACCATATATTTT	CASSPFLGNTIYF
TRBV18	TRBJ2-3	.	TRBD1	14	TGTGCCAGCTCACCGGACAGGGGCACAGATACGCAGTATTTT	CASSPDRGTDTQYF
TRBV27	TRBJ2-7	once	.	13	TGTGCCAGCAGTTTCCGCGGCGAATACGAGCAGTACTTC	CASSFRGEYEQYF
TRBV9	TRBJ1-2	once	.	12	TGTGCCAGCAGCGCCGGAAACTATGGCTACACCTTC	CASSAGNYGYTF
TRBV2	TRBJ1-5	.	.	12	TGTGCCAGCATGGGGGGTGGTCAGCCCCAGCATTTT	CASMGGGQPQHF
TRBV5-1	TRBJ2-7	.	.	12	TGCGCCAGCAGCTTGGGTCGGTACGAGCAGTACTTC	CASSLGRYEQYF
TRBV10-1	TRBJ2-3	.	TRBD1	14	TGCGCCAGCAGTGTGGACAGGGTGGCAGATACGCAGTATTTT	CASSVDRVADTQYF
TRBV9	TRBJ2-3	.	TRBD2	18	TGTGCCAGCAGCGTAGAAGCGGGAGGTTCTTCTAGCACAGATACGCAGTATTTT	CASSVEAGGSSSTDTQYF
TRBV27	TRBJ2-7	.	.	12	TGTGCCAGCTGGCAGCGTTCCTACGAGCAGTACTTC	CASWQRSYEQYF
TRBV6-5	TRBJ2-7	.	TRBD2	15	TGTGCCAGCAGTTACGGGGACGGGGGGGCCTACGAGCAGTACTTC	CASSYGDGGAYEQYF
TRBV7-9	TRBJ1-1	.	.	15	TGTGCCAGCAGCCGCCGGGGGGCAGGGGTGACTGAAGCTTTCTTT	CASSRRGAGVTEAFF
TRBV1	TRBJ2-2	.	.	17	TGCACCAGCACCCGGGCTAGCGGGAGGGCGAACACCGGGGAGCTGTTTTTT	CTSTRASGRANTGELFF
TRBV11-3	TRBJ2-3	.	TRBD2	18	TGTGCCAGCAGCTTCTTCGAGCGGGAGAGGTTAGTCGCAGATACGCAGTATTTT	CASSFFERERLVADTQYF
TRBV27	TRBJ2-1	.	.	13	TGTGCCAGCAGTTTATGGGGATACAATGAGCAGTTCTTC	CASSLWGYNEQFF
TRBV5-8	TRBJ2-1	.	TRBD2	16	TGTGCCAGCAGCCGGACTAGCGGGAGGGTCTGGAATGAGCAGTTCTTC	CASSRTSGRVWNEQFF
TRBV7-9	TRBJ2-7	.	.	11	TGTGCCAGCAGAGGGGGGTTCGAGCAGTACTTC	CASRGGFEQYF
TRBV6-5	TRBJ2-7	.	TRBD2	14	TGTGCCAGCAGCCTAGCGGAAGTAGATTACGAGCAGTACTTC	CASSLAEVDYEQYF
TRBV6-6	TRBJ2-1	.	TRBD2	15	TGTGCCAGCAGCGTTAGCGGGGGTATTCGAAATGAGCAGTTCTTC	CASSVSGGIRNEQFF
TRBV7-9	TRBJ2-7	.	.	12	TGTGCCAGCAGCTTATTGACCTACGAGCAGTACTTC	CASSLLTYEQYF
TRBV5-1	TRBJ2-7	.	.	16	TGCGCCAGCAGCTTGGTATCCCGACAGTCGAACTACGAGCAGTACTTC	CASSLVSRQSNYEQYF
TRBV6-1	TRBJ2-3	.	.	12	TGTGCCAGGTCTCAGAGATACGATACGCAGTATTTT	CARSQRYDTQYF
TRBV27	TRBJ2-1	.	.	15	TGTGCCAGCACCACAAAAGGGGGGTACTACAATGAGCAGTTCTTC	CASTTKGGYYNEQFF
TRBV25-1	TRBJ2-7	.	.	16	TGTGCCAGCAGTGAATGGGCGGGGCTCAATAACGACGAGCAGTACTTC	CASSEWAGLNNDEQYF
TRBV29-1	TRBJ2-1	.	TRBD2	14	TGCAGCGTAAGCGGGCTAGCGGTGAGCAATGAGCAGTTCTTC	CSVSGLAVSNEQFF
TRBV19	TRBJ1-1	once	TRBD1	14	TGTGCCAGTAGCTTACAGGGGCGCAACACTGAAGCTTTCTTT	CASSLQGRNTEAFF
TRBV9	TRBJ1-3	.	.	15	TGTGCCAGCAGCGTAGGATTCCGCTCTGGAAACACCATATATTTT	CASSVGFRSGNTIYF
TRBV10-3	TRBJ2-3	.	.	13	TGTGCCATCAGTGAGTCCGGGCCGTCTGAGGAGTATTTT	CAISESGPSEEYF
TRBV4-1	TRBJ1-2	.	TRBD1	14	TGCGCCAGCACCCCGACAGGGGGCGGGGAAGGCTACACCTTC	CASTPTGGGEGYTF
TRBV29-1	TRBJ2-1	once	TRBD2	14	TGCAGCGGGATTAGCGGGTTTACCTACAATGAGCAGTTCTTC	CSGISGFTYNEQFF
TRBV6-5	TRBJ2-7	.	TRBD1	13	TGTGCCAGCAGTTTTACAGGGGTCTACGAGCAGTACTTC	CASSFTGVYEQYF
TRBV7-9	TRBJ2-1	.	.	19	TGTGCCAGCAGCTTAGGTGTTAGCTGGGGTGGGGAGTCCTACAATGAGCAGTTCTTC	CASSLGVSWGGESYNEQFF
TRBV27	TRBJ2-1	.	.	14	TGTGCCAGCAGTGAACCCATCGGGCACAATGAGCAGTTCTTC	CASSEPIGHNEQFF
TRBV9	TRBJ2-4	once	TRBD1	15	TGTGCCAGCAGCGTATGGTCGGACAGGGGGGACATTCAGTACTTC	CASSVWSDRGDIQYF
TRBV19	TRBJ2-7	.	.	14	TGTGCCAGTAGCGCCCGACAGTGGCTTGGGGAGCAGTACTTC	CASSARQWLGEQYF
TRBV25-1	TRBJ2-7	.	TRBD1	15	TGTGCCAGCAGTCCTCCCGGGACAGGGACCTACGAGCAGTACTTC	CASSPPGTGTYEQYF
TRBV6-1	TRBJ1-5	.	TRBD1	20	TGTGCCAGCAGTGAAATTATGGCACAGGGGGAAACTTATAGCAATCAGCCCCAGCATTTT	CASSEIMAQGETYSNQPQHF
TRBV5-1	TRBJ1-1	.	.	11	TGCGCCAGCAGCGGGAACACTGAAGCTTTCTTT	CASSGNTEAFF
TRBV5-4	TRBJ1-3	.	TRBD1	18	TGTGCCAGCAGCTTGGCAGGAGGGAGGGGGCTACCTGGAAACACCATATATTTT	CASSLAGGRGLPGNTIYF
TRBV6-5	TRBJ1-1	once	.	13	TGTGCCACCGTCTCTGGGGGAAAGGCTGAAGCTTTCTTT	CATVSGGKAEAFF
TRBV5-1	TRBJ1-2	.	TRBD1	14	TGCGCCAGCAGCTCCTCTAACAGGGGCCATGGCTACACCTTC	CASSSSNRGHGYTF
TRBV4-1	TRBJ1-1	.	TRBD1	16	TGCGCCAGCAGCCGAATGACAGGGAGGTCAGTCACTGAAGCTTTCTTT	CASSRMTGRSVTEAFF
TRBV16	TRBJ2-7	.	.	15	TGTGCCAGCAGCCTCGTGGCAGGGGCCCGGTACGAGCAGTACTTC	CASSLVAGARYEQYF
TRBV11-3	TRBJ1-1	.	.	17	TGTGCCAGCAGCTCCGGCCCCGGTATTGGGCGGGACACTGAAGCTTTCTTT	CASSSGPGIGRDTEAFF
TRBV11-2	TRBJ2-7	.	.	15	TGTGCCAGCAGCTTATGGACTACAGGACCCTACGAGCAGTACTTC	CASSLWTTGPYEQYF
TRBV5-5	TRBJ2-7	.	.	16	TGTGCCAGCAGCTTGGATGACTTTTCCTCCTCCTACGAGCAGTACTTC	CASSLDDFSSSYEQYF
TRBV6-5	TRBJ1-2	.	.	16	TGTGCCAGCAGTTACCGTAGTACAGGGTTGCCCTATGGCTACACCTTC	CASSYRSTGLPYGYTF
TRBV2	TRBJ2-5	.	TRBD2	14	TGTGCCAGCAAGCGGGAGGGATCGGAAGAGACCCAGTACTTC	CASKREGSEETQYF
TRBV2	TRBJ2-5	.	TRBD1	12	TGTGCCAGCTTCACAGGGGTAGAGACCCAGTACTTC	CASFTGVETQYF
TRBV11-2	TRBJ2-1	.	TRBD2	15	TGTGCCAGCAGCTCGCTAGCGGGAGAGGGCAATGAGCAGTTCTTC	CASSSLAGEGNEQFF
TRBV2	TRBJ2-5	.	.	15	TGTGCCAGTACCCAATATCCGGCAGGAGAAGAGACCCAGTACTTC	CASTQYPAGEETQYF
TRBV29-1	TRBJ2-7	.	TRBD2	14	TGCAGCGTTTATCGCCCTAGCGGGACACACGAGCAGTACTTC	CSVYRPSGTHEQYF
TRBV29-1	TRBJ1-2	.	TRBD1	13	TGCAGCGTTTGGGACAGGGGTAACTATGGCTACACCTTC	CSVWDRGNYGYTF
TRBV27	TRBJ2-1	.	TRBD2	17	TGTGCCAGCAGTTTATCCCCACTAGCGTTAGGAGGGGATGAGCAGTTCTTC	CASSLSPLALGGDEQFF